These 10 T cell receptor beta chains were sequenced from one sample in a study of sequential checkpoint blockade in melanoma. Generated by immunoSEQ multiplex PCR, the TCRdb table keeps only in-frame clones and is missing some. The profile shows tens of thousands of clones, roughly 88% of them singletons. Treatment: randomized to nivolumab then ipilimumab (arm A) or the reverse (arm B). This sample comprised CD8+ T cells sorted from blood (inferred from file names), obtained from a patient given nivolumab and ipilimumab in sequence. The receptors originated from a human donor with melanoma.

The rearrangement joins TRBV27 to TRBJ2-3; 7 bases agree with TRBD1. CDR1 and CDR2 from the germline V gene are MNHEY and SMNVEV (reference sequence). V trimming: 3 bases; J trimming: 6 bases; junction bases outside the gene matches: 3. This CDR3 comprises 13 residues. The CDR3 spells CASSLGQQDTQYF. The CDR3 nucleotides are TGTGCCAGCAGTTTGGGACAGCAGGATACGCAGTATTTT.

The chain is built from TRBV7-9 and TRBJ2-1, with TRBD2 identical over 9 bases. CDR1 SEHNR and CDR2 FQNEAQ come from the germline V gene (reference sequence). Losses at the gene ends were 4 bases for V and 9 bases for J; bases not matched to a gene: 7. The CDR3 consists of 14 residues. CDR3 sequence: CASSSTGTSFEQFF. The CDR3 nucleotides read TGTGCCAGCAGCTCAACCGGGACTAGCTTTGAGCAGTTCTTC. The variable domain in full, completed from reference TRBV7-9 and TRBJ2-1, reads DTGVSQNPRHKITKRGQNVTFRCDPISEHNRLYWYRQTLGQGPEFLTYFQNEAQLEKSRLLSDRFSAERPKGSFSTLEIQRTEQGDSAMYLCASSSTGTSFEQFFGPGTRLTVL.

This sequence joins TRBV5-1 and TRBJ1-4, with TRBD1 matching over 9 bases. With 4 bases clipped from V and 3 bases from J, the junction kept 7 bases outside the gene matches. The V gene's germline CDR1 is SGHRS and CDR2 YFSETQ. The length of the CDR3 is 16 residues. CDR3 sequence reads: CASSSGTGNSNEKLFF. CDR3 bases: TGCGCCAGCAGCAGCGGGACAGGGAATTCTAATGAAAAACTGTTTTTT.

J is TRBJ1-4 and V is TRBV27, with 9 bases lining up with TRBD1. The V gene's germline CDR1 is MNHEY and CDR2 SMNVEV (reference sequence). The CDR3 is 16 amino acids. With 5 bases clipped from V and 7 bases from J, the junction kept 11 bases outside the gene matches. CDR3 nucleotide sequence: TGTGCCAGCAGTGCACTACAGGGGGCTGGGGTTGAAAAACTGTTTTTT. It specifies CASSALQGAGVEKLFF.

The chain couples TRBV11-2 to TRBJ1-2; 8 bases match TRBD1. Germline lookup yields CDR1 SGHAT and CDR2 FQNNGV. There are 13 residues in the CDR3. With 4 bases clipped from V and 7 bases from J, the junction kept 5 bases outside the gene matches. The CDR3 sequence is CASSSRTGSGYTF. As DNA, the CDR3 is TGTGCCAGCAGCTCCAGGACAGGGAGTGGCTACACCTTC.

The V call is TRBV2, the J call TRBJ2-1; TRBD2 is a possible D gene (6 bases). V was clipped by 7 bases and J by 0 bases, with 13 bases between them. Germline assignment: CDR1 SNHLY and CDR2 FYNNEI. The CDR3 length is 15 residues. The CDR3 loop is CASITMRGSYNEQFF. The CDR3 DNA reads as TGTGCCAGCATAACTATGCGGGGCTCCTACAATGAGCAGTTCTTC.

This rearrangement joins TRBV7-3 to TRBJ2-7; TRBD2 matches at 8 bases. Germline V gene data show CDR1 as SGHTA and CDR2 as FQGTGA. The CDR3 is 14 residues long. V shed 3 bases and J 0 bases; nucleotides not matched to a gene: 1. The DNA for the CDR3 is TGTGCCAGCAGCTTGAGCGGGAGCTCCTACGAGCAGTACTTC. It yields the protein CASSLSGSSYEQYF.

This clone was recorded once. The rearrangement links TRBV4-3 to TRBJ1-1; 10 nucleotides align to TRBD1. This CDR3 contains 15 residues. The trim removed 0 bases at V and 6 bases at J, leaving 4 bases unmatched. CDR1 is LGHNA, CDR2 YSLEER, per germline. The CDR3 protein is CASSQEPGQGPEAFF. DNA of the CDR3: TGCGCCAGCAGCCAAGAACCGGGACAGGGGCCTGAAGCTTTCTTT.

This clone was found once. The J gene is TRBJ1-2, the V gene TRBV7-9; maybe TRBD1 (5 bases). CDR1 is SEHNR, CDR2 FQNEAQ, per germline (reference sequence). Trimming removed 3 bases at V and 1 base at J, with 15 bases between. This CDR3 is built from 16 residues. The CDR3 reads CASSLFTGGINYGYTF. The CDR3 nucleotides are TGTGCCAGCAGCTTGTTTACGGGGGGGATTAACTATGGCTACACCTTC.

The gene calls are TRBV4-2 and TRBJ2-1, with 13 bases lining up with TRBD2. The CDR3 runs to 16 residues. CDR1 LGHNA and CDR2 YNFKEQ come from the germline V gene. The junction had 5 bases not matched to a gene; V was cut back by 1 base and J by 8 bases. The chain's CDR3 is CASSQGGTSGIYEQFF. The CDR3 DNA is TGTGCCAGCAGCCAAGGTGGGACTAGCGGGATCTATGAGCAGTTCTTC.